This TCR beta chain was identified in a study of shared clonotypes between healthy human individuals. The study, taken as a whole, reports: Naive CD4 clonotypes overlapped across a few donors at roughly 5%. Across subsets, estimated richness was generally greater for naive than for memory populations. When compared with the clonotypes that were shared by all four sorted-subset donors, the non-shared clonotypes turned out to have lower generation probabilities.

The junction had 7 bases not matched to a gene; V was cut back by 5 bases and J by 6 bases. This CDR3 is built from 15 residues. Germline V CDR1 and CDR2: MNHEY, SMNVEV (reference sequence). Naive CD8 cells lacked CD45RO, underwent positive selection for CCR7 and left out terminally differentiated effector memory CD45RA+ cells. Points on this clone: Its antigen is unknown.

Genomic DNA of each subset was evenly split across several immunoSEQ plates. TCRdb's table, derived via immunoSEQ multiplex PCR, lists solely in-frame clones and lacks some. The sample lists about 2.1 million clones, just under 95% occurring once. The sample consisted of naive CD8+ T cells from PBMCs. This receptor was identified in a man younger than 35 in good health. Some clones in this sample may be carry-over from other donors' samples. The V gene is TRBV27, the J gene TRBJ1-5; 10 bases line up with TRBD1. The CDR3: CASSPGTGDRQPQHF. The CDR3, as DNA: TGTGCCAGCAGTCCCGGGACAGGGGATCGTCAGCCCCAGCATTTT.